This T cell receptor beta chain was found in a study of shared clonotypes between healthy human individuals. Study results and limitations: It was anticipated that sequencing depth would influence how many clonotypes donors shared. Lower generation probabilities were found for non-shared clonotypes than for those shared by all four donors.

Comment on this clone: The target antigen is unknown. The same CDR3 also results from other DNA sequences found in this sample.

Germline CDR1 reads MNHEY; CDR2 reads SMNVEV (reference sequence). Trimming cost V 3 bases and J 3 bases, with 9 bases left between them. This CDR3 has 13 amino acids. CD45RO-negative CD8 cells positively selected for CCR7 made up the naive population, which excluded terminally differentiated effector memory CD45RA+ cells. Authors' processing steps: Junction-only sequences without quality scores were provided by ImmunoSEQ, so filtering was different. Generated by immunoSEQ multiplex PCR, the TCRdb table keeps only in-frame clones and is missing some. The V and J calls and clone size come from that table; D and trimming were worked out from the DNA. The sample records roughly 2,000,000 clones, around 96% being singletons.

The TCR sequence derives from a man between 18 and 29 years old in good health. The chain has TRBV27 and TRBJ2-7; no reliable D call. The specimen sequenced was naive CD8+ T cells sorted from blood. The CDR3 DNA reads TGTGCCAGCAGTTTTGGGCTCGGCTACGAGCAGTACTTC. Translating it yields CASSFGLGYEQYF.